Shown below are 14 T cell receptor beta chains from a single sample sequenced in a study of shared clonotypes between healthy human individuals. This table comes from immunoSEQ multiplex PCR, and its TCRdb copy is limited to in-frame clones, with some not included. This sample has approximately 2,000,000 clones, with just under 95% found just once. Naivety among CD8 cells was defined by CD45RO negativity and positive CCR7 selection, thereby excluding terminally differentiated effector memory CD45RA+ cells. Sequenced material: naive CD8+ T cells from PBMCs. Source of these receptors: a young man in good health. Some clones in this sample may be carry-over from other donors' samples.

The chain carries TRBV27 and TRBJ2-7; 7 positions agree with TRBD2. Germline trimming cut 0 bases from V and 2 bases from J; bases unmatched to any gene: 7. The CDR3 has 16 amino acids. Germline V gene sequence: CDR1 MNHEY, CDR2 SMNVEV (reference sequence). The CDR3 DNA reads as TGTGCCAGCAGTTTATCGCCGGGGGGAGTCCCCTACGAGCAGTACTTC. It yields the protein CASSLSPGGVPYEQYF.

The chain combines TRBV15 with TRBJ2-7; no clear D. Germline loops: CDR1 LNHNV, CDR2 YYDKDF (reference sequence). Trimming took 0 bases from V and 0 from J, leaving 9 bases between them. This CDR3 is 15 amino acids long. The CDR3 bases are TGTGCCACCAGCAGAGAGGGATCGACCTCCTACGAGCAGTACTTC. Translating gives CATSREGSTSYEQYF.

Remarks on this clone: The sample holds other DNA sequences that translate to the same CDR3. The chain couples TRBV28 to TRBJ2-3; possible D gene TRBD2, 6 bases. The V end lost 3 bases, the J end lost 4 bases, and 8 bases lay between the germline ends. The germline CDR1 and CDR2 sequences are MDHEN and SYDVKM. There are 13 residues in the CDR3. CDR3 sequence reads: CASSFGRPDTQYF. As DNA, the CDR3 is TGTGCCAGCAGTTTTGGGAGGCCAGATACGCAGTATTTT.

The chain joins TRBV11-3 to TRBJ2-3; perhaps TRBD2 as D (6 bases). Germline CDR1 and CDR2: SGHNT and YENEEA. The CDR3 is 12 residues long. With 5 bases removed from V and 9 bases from J, the gap between germline ends came to 12 bases. The CDR3 spells CASSPRAGTQYF. The CDR3 DNA is TGTGCCAGCAGCCCGAGGGCGGGGACGCAGTATTTT.

This clone has more than one count but fewer than ten. The V gene is TRBV19, the J gene TRBJ1-1; 9 bases are shared with TRBD1. The trim removed 10 bases at V and 4 bases at J, leaving 4 bases unmatched. The germline V gene encodes CDR1 LNHDA and CDR2 SQIVND (reference sequence). CDR3 size: 12 residues. CDR3 bases: TGTGCCACCAAGACAGGGGGCACTGAAGCTTTCTTT. Translation gives CATKTGGTEAFF.

CDR3 DNA: TGTGCCAGCAGCTTGGGGACGGCGAACTATGGCTACACCTTC. Its protein is CASSLGTANYGYTF. V is TRBV5-6 and J is TRBJ1-2; D gene unclear. Trimming shortened V by 0 bases and J by 2 bases, and 8 bases separated the two germline ends. This CDR3 spans 14 amino acids. The V gene's germline CDR1 is SGHDT and CDR2 YYEEEE.

The gene calls are TRBV6-5 and TRBJ2-7; 8 positions match TRBD2. Germline loops: CDR1 MNHEY, CDR2 SVGAGI. V dropped 8 bases and J dropped 3; count of bases not matched to a gene: 6. This CDR3 comprises 13 residues. DNA of the CDR3: TGTGCCAGCTTCGCCGGGAGGGGCTACGAGCAGTACTTC. It is translated as CASFAGRGYEQYF.

The sample holds a few counts of this clone. The J gene is TRBJ1-5, the V gene TRBV4-1; 12 bases match TRBD1. Looked up from germline, CDR1 is MGHRA and CDR2 is YSYEKL. The CDR3 sequence is 16 residues long. V lost 3 bases, J lost 7 bases, and 7 bases stayed unmatched. CDR3 loop: CASSQRDRGLGQPQHF. The CDR3 DNA follows: TGCGCCAGCAGCCAGAGGGACAGGGGGCTGGGACAGCCCCAGCATTTT.

The rearrangement joins TRBV15 to TRBJ2-3; D remains unclear. Per germline, CDR1 LNHNV and CDR2 YYDKDF (reference sequence). With 6 bases removed from V and 4 bases from J, the gap between germline ends came to 23 bases. The CDR3 runs to 17 residues. The CDR3 DNA sequence: TGTGCCACCAGAGGAGAGGAGAAGGATTTAGGAGCAGATACGCAGTATTTT. Translating it yields CATRGEEKDLGADTQYF.

The genes are TRBV19 and TRBJ2-3; D perhaps matches TRBD1 (5 bases). Germline values: CDR1 LNHDA, CDR2 SQIVND (reference sequence). The CDR3 runs to 14 residues. Trimming took off 5 bases at V and 1 base at J, with 10 bases between the two ends. CDR3 loop: CASSVIGGTDTQYF. CDR3 nucleotide sequence: TGTGCCAGTAGTGTGATAGGGGGCACAGATACGCAGTATTTT.

This chain joins TRBV27 and TRBJ2-7; 7 bases match TRBD1. The CDR3 is 14 residues long. With V trimmed by 6 bases and J by 2 bases, 7 bases remained unmatched. Germline assignment: CDR1 MNHEY and CDR2 SMNVEV (reference sequence). CDR3 coding DNA: TGTGCCAGCAGAAACAGGGGTCTGCCCTACGAGCAGTACTTC. This translates into CASRNRGLPYEQYF.

This clone was seen just once. The chain has TRBV6-6 and TRBJ2-3; D not resolved. CDR3 size: 16 residues. Germline lookup yields CDR1 MNHNY and CDR2 SVGAGI (reference sequence). Trimming took off 5 bases at V and 0 bases at J, with 15 bases between the two ends. The CDR3 protein is CASSRSWAASTDTQYF. CDR3 nucleotide sequence: TGTGCCAGCAGTCGAAGCTGGGCGGCTAGCACAGATACGCAGTATTTT.

The V call is TRBV6-6, the J call TRBJ2-2, with D maybe TRBD1 (5 bases). Looked up from germline, CDR1 is MNHNY and CDR2 is SVGAGI (reference sequence). The length of the CDR3 is 13 residues. V was clipped by 4 bases and J by 6 bases, with 9 bases between them. CDR3 in amino acids: CASSSGLAGELFF. In nucleotides, the CDR3 is TGTGCCAGCAGTTCAGGGTTGGCCGGGGAGCTGTTTTTT.

V and J are TRBV2 and TRBJ1-2; the D gene is possibly TRBD1 (5 bases). CDR1 is SNHLY, CDR2 FYNNEI, per germline. The CDR3 is 14 amino acids. V dropped 7 bases and J dropped 0 bases, with 12 bases sitting between them. The DNA for the CDR3 is TGTGCCAGCACCGAGGACACGACTAACTATGGCTACACCTTC. Encoded protein: CASTEDTTNYGYTF.